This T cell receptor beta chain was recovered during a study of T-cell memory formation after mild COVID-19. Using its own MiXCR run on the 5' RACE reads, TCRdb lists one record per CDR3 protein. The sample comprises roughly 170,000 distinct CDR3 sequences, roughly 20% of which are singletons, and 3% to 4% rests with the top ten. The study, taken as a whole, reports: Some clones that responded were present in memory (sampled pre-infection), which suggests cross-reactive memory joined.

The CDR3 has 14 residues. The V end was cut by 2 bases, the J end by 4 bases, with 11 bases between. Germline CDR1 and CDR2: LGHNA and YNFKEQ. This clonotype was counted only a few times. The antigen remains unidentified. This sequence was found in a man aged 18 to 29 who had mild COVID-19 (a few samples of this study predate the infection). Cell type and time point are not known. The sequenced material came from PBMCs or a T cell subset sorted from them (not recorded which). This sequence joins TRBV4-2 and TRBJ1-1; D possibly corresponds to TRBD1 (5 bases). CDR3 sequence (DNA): TGTGCCAGCAGCCAACATCGGGGGGTCACTGAAGCTTTCTTT. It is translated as CASSQHRGVTEAFF.